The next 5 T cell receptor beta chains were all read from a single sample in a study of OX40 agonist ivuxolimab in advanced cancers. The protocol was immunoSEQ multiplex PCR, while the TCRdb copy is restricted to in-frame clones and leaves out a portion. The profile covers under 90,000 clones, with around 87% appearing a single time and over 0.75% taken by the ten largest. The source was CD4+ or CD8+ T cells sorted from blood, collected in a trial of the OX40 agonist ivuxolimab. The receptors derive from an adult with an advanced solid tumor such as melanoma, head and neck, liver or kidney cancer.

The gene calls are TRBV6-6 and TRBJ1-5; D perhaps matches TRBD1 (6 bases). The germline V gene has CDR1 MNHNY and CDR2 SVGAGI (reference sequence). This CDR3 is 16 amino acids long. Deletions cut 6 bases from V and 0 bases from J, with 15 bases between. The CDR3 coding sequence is TGTGCCAGCAGCGCCTCGGGGGCGCTTAGCAATCAGCCCCAGCATTTT. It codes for CASSASGALSNQPQHF.

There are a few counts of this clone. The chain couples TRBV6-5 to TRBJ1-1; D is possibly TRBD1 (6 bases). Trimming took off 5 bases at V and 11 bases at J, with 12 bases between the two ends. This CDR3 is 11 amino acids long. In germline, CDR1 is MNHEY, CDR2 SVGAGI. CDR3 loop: CASSNRVGAFF. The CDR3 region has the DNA TGTGCCAGCAGTAACAGGGTCGGGGCTTTCTTT.

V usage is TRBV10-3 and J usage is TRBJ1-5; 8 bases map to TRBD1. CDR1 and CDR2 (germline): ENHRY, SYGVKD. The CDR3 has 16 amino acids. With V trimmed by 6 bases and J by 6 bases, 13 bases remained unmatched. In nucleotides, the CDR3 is TGTGCCATCAGACCACCGTCGGACGGGACAGGTCAGCCCCAGCATTTT. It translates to CAIRPPSDGTGQPQHF.

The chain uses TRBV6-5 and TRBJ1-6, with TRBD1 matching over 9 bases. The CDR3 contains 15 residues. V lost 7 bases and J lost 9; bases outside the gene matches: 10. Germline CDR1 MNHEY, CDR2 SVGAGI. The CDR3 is CASTVFGTGRSPLHF. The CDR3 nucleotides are TGTGCCAGCACGGTATTTGGGACAGGGCGTTCACCCCTCCACTTT.

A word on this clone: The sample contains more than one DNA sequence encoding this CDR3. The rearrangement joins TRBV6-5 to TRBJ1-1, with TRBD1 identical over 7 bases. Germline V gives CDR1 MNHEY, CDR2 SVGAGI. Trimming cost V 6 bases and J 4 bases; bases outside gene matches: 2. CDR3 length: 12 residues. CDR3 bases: TGTGCCAGCAGCCGACAGGGCACTGAAGCTTTCTTT. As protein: CASSRQGTEAFF.